Following are 2 T cell receptor beta chains from one sample sequenced in a study of blood T cell repertoires in COVID-19. Only in-frame clones appear in the TCRdb table, and some are missing; sequencing was by immunoSEQ multiplex PCR. The sample lists 210,000 or so clones, more than 75% occurring once. Source material: peripheral blood. The receptor source for this set is a man aged 45 to 65 with acute or convalescent COVID-19.

J is TRBJ1-2 and V is TRBV29-1, with 8 bases that match TRBD1. Germline V gene lookup returns CDR1 SQVTM and CDR2 ANQGSEA. This CDR3 has 12 residues. Trimming cost V 7 bases and J 4 bases; bases outside gene matches: 5. CDR3 sequence: CSAEDRAYGYTF. As DNA, the CDR3 is TGCAGCGCCGAGGACAGGGCCTATGGCTACACCTTC.

This chain uses TRBV7-9 with TRBJ2-7; TRBD1 agrees at 12 bases. The V gene's germline CDR1 is SEHNR and CDR2 FQNEAQ (reference sequence). This CDR3 region has 15 residues. J was trimmed by 7 bases and V by 1 base; bases with no gene match: 5. As DNA, the CDR3 is TGTGCCAGCAGCTTAGGGGGACAGGGGGCCAGGGAGCAGTACTTC. It yields the protein CASSLGGQGAREQYF.